These 7 T cell receptor beta chains were sequenced from one sample in a study of cytomegalovirus exposure and HLA in healthy donors. Vbeta (60) and Jbeta (13) primers were used in the PCR. The assay was immunoSEQ multiplex PCR, and TCRdb's table has in-frame clones only and misses some. The repertoire has 150,000 to 200,000 clones, about 80% of them found once; the top ten carry around 2.2%. The specimen sequenced was PBMCs. The receptors were gathered from a woman aged 18-29 years in good health and CMV-seropositive.

CDR3 protein: CASSVQRAGGVETQYF. In DNA form, the CDR3 reads TGTGCCAGCAGCGTACAAAGGGCAGGAGGAGTGGAGACCCAGTACTTC. This sequence joins TRBV9 and TRBJ2-5, with a tentative D call TRBD2 (5 bases). Germline V gene lookup returns CDR1 SGDLS and CDR2 YYNGEE. V dropped 1 base and J dropped 5 bases, with 18 bases sitting between them. The CDR3 consists of 16 residues.

The rearrangement links TRBV10-1 to TRBJ1-2; 8 bases are a match to TRBD1. Germline lookup yields CDR1 WNHNN and CDR2 SYGVQD (reference sequence). CDR3 length: 17 residues. The junction had 17 bases not matched to a gene; V was cut back by 6 bases and J by 5 bases. As DNA, the CDR3 is TGCGCCAGCAGGGACCTGGACAGGGCCGTTATATCTTATGGCTACACCTTC. Protein sequence: CASRDLDRAVISYGYTF.

This clone turned up a few times. The chain links TRBV6-6 to TRBJ1-5; TRBD1 agrees at 7 bases. With V trimmed by 4 bases and J by 4 bases, 7 bases remained unmatched. The germline gives CDR1 MNHNY, CDR2 SVGAGI (reference sequence). This CDR3 is built from 15 residues. CDR3 nucleotide sequence: TGTGCCAGCAGTTCTGACAGGGTCTGGAATCAGCCCCAGCATTTT. This encodes CASSSDRVWNQPQHF.

V gene TRBV7-2 combines with J gene TRBJ2-1; the match to TRBD2 covers 8 bases. The CDR3 runs 16 residues. Trimming took 3 bases from V and 4 from J; bases not matched to a gene: 8. Germline V gene data show CDR1 as SGHTA and CDR2 as FQGNSA. The CDR3 protein is CASSFRRGASYNEQFF. As DNA, the CDR3 is TGTGCCAGCAGCTTCCGGCGGGGGGCATCATACAATGAGCAGTTCTTC.

In this sample, this clone turned up once. The chain links TRBV19 to TRBJ2-7; 9 nucleotides align to TRBD2. V was pared by 5 bases and J by 4 bases, with 12 bases of the junction left unmatched. This CDR3 spans 16 amino acids. Germline values: CDR1 LNHDA, CDR2 SQIVND (reference sequence). The CDR3 here is CASSQGRAAGGYEQYF. As DNA, the CDR3 is TGTGCCAGTAGTCAGGGACGGGCTGCGGGAGGGTACGAGCAGTACTTC.

The gene calls are TRBV6-1 and TRBJ2-7, with D tentatively TRBD1 (7 bases). The CDR3 length is 13 residues. Germline V CDR1 and CDR2: MNHNS, SASEGT. The germline V and J ends were trimmed by 7 bases and 2 bases, with 12 bases remaining between them. The CDR3 is CASNGGGAYEQYF. CDR3 coding DNA: TGTGCCAGCAACGGAGGGGGCGCCTACGAGCAGTACTTC.

J is TRBJ1-2 and V is TRBV30; D is undetermined. CDR1 is GTSNPN and CDR2 is SVGIG in the germline V gene (reference sequence). The CDR3 contains 14 residues. V lost 1 base to trimming and J lost 2 bases, with 11 bases between them. The CDR3 here is CAWSGGGLNYGYTF. As DNA, the CDR3 is TGTGCCTGGAGTGGTGGAGGGTTGAACTATGGCTACACCTTC.